The 4 T cell receptor beta chains reported below all come from one sample, sequenced in a study of cytotoxic CD8 clonotypes in ibrutinib-treated CLL. Using immunoSEQ multiplex PCR, the repertoire was profiled, and TCRdb retains in-frame clones only, with some absent. There are 25,000 to 30,000 clones in the sample; about 78% occur only once, and 51% lies in the top ten. The specimen comprised PBMCs, sampled after 36 months of ibrutinib treatment. The receptors originated from a human donor with chronic lymphocytic leukemia.

This chain joins TRBV27 and TRBJ2-7, with D possibly TRBD2 on 5 matching bases. Germline V lookup: CDR1 MNHEY, CDR2 SMNVEV (reference sequence). V shed 3 bases and J shed 2 bases, with 17 bases lying between them. This CDR3 has 16 residues. The CDR3 bases are TGTGCCAGCAGTTTCGTAGGTGTAGAGGGCGCCTACGAGCAGTACTTC. Protein: CASSFVGVEGAYEQYF.

The rearrangement uses TRBV7-9 and TRBJ1-2; no reliable D call. The germline CDR1 and CDR2 sequences are SEHNR and FQNEAQ (reference sequence). V lost 0 bases, J lost 2 bases, and 4 bases lay in between. The CDR3 runs 13 residues. The CDR3 loop is CASSLAGNYGYTF. As DNA, the CDR3 is TGTGCCAGCAGCTTAGCTGGGAACTATGGCTACACCTTC.

The chain uses TRBV5-5 and TRBJ1-5; possible D gene TRBD1, 5 bases. This CDR3 is 15 amino acids long. CDR1 and CDR2 from the germline V gene are SGHKS and YYEKEE (reference sequence). Trimming left V 3 bases short and J 6 bases short, with 16 bases between. The CDR3 nucleotides read TGTGCCAGCAGCTCCCATCAGGGCTCAGGTCAGCCCCAGCATTTT. As protein: CASSSHQGSGQPQHF.

V usage is TRBV5-1 and J usage is TRBJ2-7; no clear D. The V and J ends lost 4 bases and 3 bases respectively, with 5 bases between them. Germline CDR1 and CDR2: SGHRS and YFSETQ. The CDR3 contains 11 residues. This CDR3 reads CASSRNYEQYF. The CDR3 nucleotides are TGCGCCAGCAGCAGAAACTACGAGCAGTACTTC.